These 31 T cell receptor beta chains were all obtained from the same sample, sequenced in a study of blood T cell repertoires in COVID-19. Data came from immunoSEQ multiplex PCR; TCRdb stores just in-frame clones and leaves some out. Of about 530,000 clones in the sample, roughly nine tenths were seen once. The sequenced sample was peripheral blood. The receptors were sampled from a woman aged 45-60 years with COVID-19, enrolled during active disease.

This sequence joins TRBV12-5 and TRBJ2-7; D unresolved. CDR1 is LGHNT and CDR2 is FRNRAP in the germline V gene. With 2 bases removed from V and 2 bases from J, the gap between germline ends came to 22 bases. This CDR3 contains 18 residues. The CDR3 DNA reads as TGTGCTAGTGGTTTGCGCCCATCCTCGACGGAGTCGACCTACGAGCAGTACTTC. Its translation: CASGLRPSSTESTYEQYF.

The chain links TRBV3-1 (or the pseudogene TRBV3-2) to TRBJ1-3; no clear D gene. The germline CDR1 and CDR2 sequences are LGHDT and YNNKEL (reference sequence). Trimming removed 0 bases at V and 5 bases at J, with 14 bases between. The CDR3 contains 16 residues. CDR3 in amino acids: CASSQDETTRRNTIYF. In DNA, the CDR3 is TGTGCCAGCAGCCAAGATGAGACTACCCGACGAAACACCATATATTTT.

The chain joins TRBV6-5 to TRBJ2-2, with D tentatively TRBD1 (5 bases). This CDR3 contains 13 residues. In germline, CDR1 is MNHEY, CDR2 SVGAGI. Trimming pared 6 bases from V and 7 bases from J, leaving 12 bases between. DNA for the CDR3: TGTGCCAGCAGGGGGCCATCCGACGGGGAGCTGTTTTTT. This codes for CASRGPSDGELFF.

Regarding this clone: A read error is possible here, since a much larger clone lies one base away. The rearrangement uses TRBV13 and TRBJ1-2, with D hard to call. The CDR3 is made up of 12 amino acids. The germline V gene has CDR1 PRHDT and CDR2 FYEKMQ (reference sequence). V dropped 1 base and J dropped 6 bases, with 6 bases sitting between them. This CDR3 reads CASSLEEDGYTF. As DNA, the CDR3 is TGTGCCAGCAGCTTAGAGGAGGATGGCTACACCTTC.

Comments on this clone: Other DNA sequences in the sample encode the same CDR3. The V call is TRBV5-1, the J call TRBJ2-3, with a tentative D call TRBD2 (6 bases). The CDR3 covers 16 residues. Germline V gene sequence: CDR1 SGHRS, CDR2 YFSETQ. V was shortened by 0 bases and J by 0 bases, with 11 bases between the two germline ends. Written as DNA, the CDR3 is TGCGCCAGCAGCTTGGGTGCGGGACCTAGCACAGATACGCAGTATTTT. Protein product: CASSLGAGPSTDTQYF. The full variable domain, with the rest looked up from reference TRBV5-1 and TRBJ2-3, is KAGVTQTPRYLIKTRGQQVTLSCSPISGHRSVSWYQQTPGQGLQFLFEYFSETQRNKGNFPGRFSGRQFSNSRSEMNVSTLELGDSALYLCASSLGAGPSTDTQYFGPGTRLTVL.

The chain is built from TRBV5-1 and TRBJ1-1; 9 positions agree with TRBD1. CDR3 length: 16 residues. Trimming took 7 bases from V and 1 from J; bases not matched to a gene: 11. Germline V lookup: CDR1 SGHRS, CDR2 YFSETQ. The chain's CDR3 is CASGKDRGNGNTEAFF. The CDR3 DNA reads as TGCGCCAGCGGAAAAGACAGGGGGAACGGGAACACTGAAGCTTTCTTT.

This chain connects TRBV11-3 to TRBJ2-5, with TRBD2 identical over 14 bases. The junction had 9 bases not matched to a gene; V was cut back by 5 bases and J by 4 bases. The CDR3 runs to 17 residues. Germline CDR1 SGHNT, CDR2 YENEEA. The CDR3 region is CASSKRTGTSGGETQYF. The CDR3 region has the DNA TGTGCCAGCAGCAAAAGAACCGGGACTAGCGGGGGAGAGACCCAGTACTTC.

The V call is TRBV2, the J call TRBJ1-6; D is unclear. The germline V gene has CDR1 SNHLY and CDR2 FYNNEI. The CDR3 is made up of 13 amino acids. V was pared by 1 base and J by 9 bases, with 7 bases between. The CDR3 DNA follows: TGTGCCAGCAGTGAAGGGGCCCTTTCACCCCTCCACTTT. It is translated as CASSEGALSPLHF.

The chain couples TRBV30 to TRBJ1-2; no reliable D call. With 5 bases removed from V and 6 bases from J, the gap between germline ends came to 13 bases. Germline-derived CDR1 and CDR2 are GTSNPN and SVGIG (reference sequence). The CDR3 runs to 12 residues. The CDR3 sequence: CAWGLAANGYTF. The CDR3 bases are TGTGCCTGGGGACTAGCAGCAAATGGCTACACCTTC.

The chain combines TRBV12-3 or TRBV12-4 with TRBJ1-2; the D is unclear. Trimming stripped 8 bases from V and 7 bases from J, with 17 bases between. The CDR3 is 13 amino acids. CDR3 in DNA: TGTGCCAGCGCCGGAGAGGGTTTGAGTGGCTACACCTTC. Translation gives CASAGEGLSGYTF.

This clone occurred once. The chain employs TRBV9 and TRBJ1-2; no clear D gene. The ends were cut back, 0 bases at V and 4 bases at J, with 16 bases in the middle. The germline CDR1 and CDR2 sequences are SGDLS and YYNGEE. The CDR3 totals 16 residues. The CDR3 is CASSVATAGSIYGYTF. The CDR3, as DNA: TGTGCCAGCAGCGTAGCTACGGCAGGCTCCATCTATGGCTACACCTTC.

This clone appeared a single time. This may stem from a read error, because a much larger clone lies one nucleotide away. The V gene is TRBV3-1 (or the pseudogene TRBV3-2), the J gene TRBJ1-3; 7 positions match TRBD1. Germline assignment: CDR1 LGHDT and CDR2 YNNKEL (reference sequence). The CDR3 sequence is 14 residues long. Losses at the gene ends were 4 bases for V and 2 bases for J; bases not matched to a gene: 2. This CDR3 reads CASSLTGTGNTIYF. Written as DNA, the CDR3 is TGTGCCAGCAGCCTGACAGGGACTGGAAACACCATATATTTT.

This clone was observed a handful of times. Additional DNA sequences in this sample encode the identical CDR3. The V and J genes are TRBV5-4 and TRBJ2-7, with a possible D match to TRBD1 (5 bases). The CDR3 is 14 amino acids. The germline V and J ends were trimmed by 0 bases and 7 bases, with 14 bases remaining between them. Germline V gene lookup returns CDR1 SGHNT and CDR2 YYREEE (reference sequence). The CDR3 nucleotides read TGTGCCAGCAGCTTGGGGCAGGGTGCTCGGGAGCAGTACTTC. Its protein is CASSLGQGAREQYF.

The V gene is TRBV2, the J gene TRBJ2-3, with 8 bases that match TRBD2. With 5 bases clipped from V and 6 bases from J, the junction kept 13 bases outside the gene matches. Germline V CDR1 and CDR2: SNHLY, FYNNEI. The CDR3 spans 16 residues. The CDR3 nucleotides read TGTGCCAGCAGTAACGGCACTAGCGGCGGATGGGATACGCAGTATTTT. Translated, it gives CASSNGTSGGWDTQYF.

This chain connects TRBV5-6 to TRBJ1-3; weak D call: TRBD1 (6 bases). Trimming removed 0 bases from V and 2 bases from J, with 12 bases in between. The CDR3 loop spans 16 amino acids. In germline, CDR1 is SGHDT, CDR2 YYEEEE. This CDR3 is CASSLGLGGAGNTIYF. The CDR3 coding sequence is TGTGCCAGCAGCTTGGGTTTAGGGGGTGCTGGAAACACCATATATTTT. The full variable domain, completed using reference TRBV5-6 and TRBJ1-3, is DAGVTQSPTHLIKTRGQQVTLRCSPKSGHDTVSWYQQALGQGPQFIFQYYEEEERQRGNFPDRFSGHQFPNYSSELNVNALLLGDSALYLCASSLGLGGAGNTIYFGEGSWLTVV.

The chain links TRBV30 to TRBJ1-2; no clear D. The CDR3 consists of 12 residues. V was pared by 0 bases and J by 8 bases, with 10 bases between. Germline CDR1 GTSNPN, CDR2 SVGIG (reference sequence). In DNA form, the CDR3 reads TGTGCCTGGAGTGTGGTGGCTTGGGGCTACACCTTC. It is translated as CAWSVVAWGYTF.

This clone has only a few counts. The chain links TRBV7-9 to TRBJ1-3, with a tentative D call TRBD1 (6 bases). Germline V CDR1 and CDR2: SEHNR, FQNEAQ (reference sequence). This CDR3 is built from 16 residues. V was clipped by 0 bases and J by 4 bases, with 13 bases between them. The CDR3 sequence is CASSLAQGSVGNTIYF. CDR3 coding DNA: TGTGCCAGCAGCTTAGCACAGGGCTCTGTGGGAAACACCATATATTTT.

The rearrangement uses TRBV4-1 and TRBJ1-5, with 8 bases identical to TRBD1. The CDR3 sequence is 16 residues long. Per the germline V gene, CDR1 is MGHRA and CDR2 is YSYEKL. V was pared by 2 bases and J by 5 bases, with 8 bases of the junction left unmatched. This chain's CDR3 is CASSQYGTGGHQPQHF. CDR3 in DNA: TGCGCCAGCAGCCAATATGGGACAGGAGGCCATCAGCCCCAGCATTTT.

V and J are TRBV6-5 and TRBJ1-2, with D possibly being TRBD1 (6 bases). The CDR3 runs to 15 residues. V was cut by 6 bases and J by 2 bases, with 16 bases left in between. Looked up from germline, CDR1 is MNHEY and CDR2 is SVGAGI. CDR3 sequence (DNA): TGTGCCAGCAGCTTTAGACAGGCCTTCAACTATGGCTACACCTTC. Amino acids: CASSFRQAFNYGYTF.

This clone was counted a single time. The chain uses TRBV7-9 and TRBJ2-1, with D tentatively TRBD2 (5 bases). Trimming cost V 3 bases and J 5 bases, with 11 bases left between them. Germline values: CDR1 SEHNR, CDR2 FQNEAQ (reference sequence). The CDR3 runs 14 residues. CDR3 DNA: TGTGCCAGCAGCTTTCATATCGGGGACAATGAGCAGTTCTTC. Its protein product is CASSFHIGDNEQFF.

The CDR3 DNA is TGTGCCAGCAGTTGGGACAGGGGATACGAGCAGTACTTC. It encodes CASSWDRGYEQYF. The V gene is TRBV6-2 or TRBV6-3, the J gene TRBJ2-7; TRBD1 aligns across 10 bases. Germline assignment: CDR1 MNHEY and CDR2 SVGEGT. CDR3 length: 13 amino acids. V was pared by 4 bases and J by 4 bases, with 1 base of the junction left unmatched.

The CDR3 is CASRVAGYEQYF. DNA of the CDR3: TGTGCCAGCAGGGTAGCGGGGTACGAGCAGTACTTC. V usage is TRBV2 and J usage is TRBJ2-7; 8 nucleotides line up with TRBD2. Germline V gives CDR1 SNHLY, CDR2 FYNNEI. The CDR3 sequence is 12 residues long. V dropped 6 bases and J dropped 4; count of bases not matched to a gene: 2. Complete variable domain (other parts from reference TRBV2 and TRBJ2-7): EPEVTQTPSHQVTQMGQEVILRCVPISNHLYFYWYRQILGQKVEFLVSFYNNEISEKSEIFDDQFSVERPDGSNFTLKIRSTKLEDSAMYFCASRVAGYEQYFGPGTRLTVT.

The V call is TRBV30, the J call TRBJ1-6; 7 bases fit TRBD1. This CDR3 has 15 residues. V was pared by 2 bases and J by 4 bases, with 5 bases of the junction left unmatched. Germline values: CDR1 GTSNPN, CDR2 SVGIG (reference sequence). CDR3 nucleotides: TGTGCCTGGAGTCTAGACAGGGCATATAATTCACCCCTCCACTTT. This codes for CAWSLDRAYNSPLHF.

The rearrangement links TRBV4-1 to TRBJ1-1; 10 bases are shared with TRBD1. The ends lost 4 bases at V and 3 bases at J; junction bases unmatched: 14. Germline V gene lookup returns CDR1 MGHRA and CDR2 YSYEKL. CDR3 size: 18 residues. CDR3 residues: CASSLSSGQGIRDTEAFF. DNA for the CDR3: TGCGCCAGCAGCCTTTCCTCGGGACAGGGGATAAGGGACACTGAAGCTTTCTTT.

V is TRBV11-3 and J is TRBJ2-5; 9 bases are a match to TRBD2. This CDR3 has 16 amino acids. CDR1 and CDR2 (germline): SGHNT, YENEEA. V shed 5 bases and J 5 bases; nucleotides not matched to a gene: 12. The CDR3 spells CASSQGGSGGEETQYF. The CDR3 DNA is TGTGCCAGCAGCCAAGGCGGTAGCGGGGGCGAGGAGACCCAGTACTTC.

The rearrangement links TRBV6-5 to TRBJ2-3; weak D call: TRBD2 (6 bases). Looked up from germline, CDR1 is MNHEY and CDR2 is SVGAGI. This CDR3 contains 15 residues. With 7 bases removed from V and 4 bases from J, the gap between germline ends came to 18 bases. The CDR3 sequence: CASKDGAGPSDTQYF. The CDR3 DNA follows: TGTGCCAGCAAGGACGGGGCGGGGCCCTCAGATACGCAGTATTTT.

This clone was found a few times. The genes are TRBV5-1 and TRBJ1-2; weak D call: TRBD1 (6 bases). V was pared by 3 bases and J by 0 bases, with 12 bases between. The CDR3 contains 15 residues. Germline CDR1 reads SGHRS; CDR2 reads YFSETQ. The CDR3 is CASSSEAGANYGYTF. Written as DNA, the CDR3 is TGCGCCAGCAGCTCGGAGGCAGGGGCTAACTATGGCTACACCTTC.

The gene calls are TRBV12-3 or TRBV12-4 and TRBJ1-5; a possible D gene is TRBD1 (6 bases). This CDR3 has 13 amino acids. V shed 8 bases and J shed 3 bases, with 11 bases lying between them. CDR3 protein: CASARQDNQPQHF. The CDR3 DNA follows: TGTGCCAGCGCTCGACAGGACAATCAGCCCCAGCATTTT.

The V gene is TRBV7-2, the J gene TRBJ1-2, with TRBD1 matching over 7 bases. The CDR3 is made up of 16 amino acids. Germline loops: CDR1 SGHTA, CDR2 FQGNSA. J gave up 0 bases and V 1 base, and 5 bases lay outside the gene matches. In nucleotides, the CDR3 is TGTGCCAGCAGCTTAGGGGCAGGGGGAGCTAACTATGGCTACACCTTC. Its protein is CASSLGAGGANYGYTF.

The V gene is TRBV11-3, the J gene TRBJ2-1, with D unclear. Looked up from germline, CDR1 is SGHNT and CDR2 is YENEEA. Trimming stripped 2 bases from V and 6 bases from J, with 8 bases between. The CDR3 length is 13 residues. Written as DNA, the CDR3 is TGTGCCAGCAGCTTATCCAGTACCAATGAGCAGTTCTTC. Protein: CASSLSSTNEQFF. Together with reference TRBV11-3 and TRBJ2-1, the CDR3 gives the full variable domain: EAGVVQSPRYKIIEKKQPVAFWCNPISGHNTLYWYLQNLGQGPELLIRYENEEAVDDSQLPKDRFSAERLKGVDSTLKIQPAELGDSAVYLCASSLSSTNEQFFGPGTRLTVL.

The genes are TRBV9 and TRBJ1-3; a possible D gene is TRBD1 (6 bases). The ends were cut back, 4 bases at V and 3 bases at J, with 17 bases in the middle. The CDR3 is 16 residues long. CDR1 SGDLS and CDR2 YYNGEE come from the germline V gene. For the CDR3, the DNA is TGTGCCAGCAGCCCCCGGGGGGGGGCGAGTGGAAACACCATATATTTT. This gives the protein CASSPRGGASGNTIYF.